The TCR beta chain described here comes from a study of early T cells in non-severe SARS-CoV-2 infection. Overall study: Sequencing of unsorted whole blood was done on bulk RNA, leaving chains unpaired.

The CDR3 loop spans 15 amino acids. The germline V gene encodes CDR1 SSHAT and CDR2 FNYEAQ (reference sequence). Attachment of unique molecular identifiers to individual cDNA molecules was performed. TCRdb recomputed calls from the 5' RACE reads with MiXCR, one row per CDR3 protein. Found here are about 48,000 distinct CDR3 sequences, about 6.2% of them singletons; the top ten hold approximately 6.9%. The table lists this clonotype with many counts. The antigen remains undetermined. Whole-study findings and limits: VDJdb-based annotation leaned toward anti-spike CD8 responses and missed private and CD4 specificities.

This TCR was sampled from an adult who was a healthcare worker with PCR-confirmed SARS-CoV-2 infection or an uninfected control (not recorded which). The chain couples TRBV7-7 to TRBJ2-3, with D possibly matching TRBD2 (5 bases). Sequenced here: whole blood, sampled at baseline. CDR3 nucleotides: TGTGCTACCTCGACGGGGTCGCGGAGCACAGATACGCAGTATTTT. Translated, it gives CATSTGSRSTDTQYF.